Following are 12 T cell receptor beta chains from one sample sequenced in a study of blood T cells in healthy people across ages. With a J-beta primer mix and a sample-barcoded 5' primer, a second PCR ran about 7 to 11 cycles. TCRdb re-called the 5' RACE reads with MiXCR, one entry per CDR3 protein. This table holds approximately 580,000 distinct CDR3 sequences, more than 20% found once. This same sample was also part of a study on T cells of mothers and their children.

What was sequenced was blood. These receptors were taken from a boy younger than 18 in good health.

The chain employs TRBV10-3 and TRBJ1-1; TRBD1 matches 7 bases. Trimming took 6 bases from V and 3 from J; bases not matched to a gene: 4. The CDR3 spans 13 residues. From germline, CDR1 is ENHRY and CDR2 SYGVKD. CDR3 in DNA: TGTGCCATCAGGGGACAGATACACACTGAAGCTTTCTTT. This sequence encodes CAIRGQIHTEAFF.

The V gene is TRBV11-2, the J gene TRBJ2-5, with 11 bases identical to TRBD2. The junction had 8 bases not matched to a gene; V was cut back by 2 bases and J by 0 bases. CDR3 size: 18 residues. Germline loops: CDR1 SGHAT, CDR2 FQNNGV. CDR3 sequence reads: CASSLPMTSGKYQETQYF. CDR3 DNA: TGTGCCAGCAGCTTACCGATGACTAGCGGGAAGTACCAAGAGACCCAGTACTTC.

Only a few counts were recorded for this clonotype. The chain joins TRBV28 to TRBJ2-1; TRBD2 might be the D (5 bases). Per the germline V gene, CDR1 is MDHEN and CDR2 is SYDVKM. The ends were cut back, 5 bases at V and 0 bases at J, with 17 bases in the middle. The CDR3 consists of 17 residues. The DNA of the CDR3 is TGTGCCAGCAGTACGCTTGGTAGAGGGTTCTCCTACAATGAGCAGTTCTTC. This sequence encodes CASSTLGRGFSYNEQFF.

This chain connects TRBV20-1 to TRBJ2-1; D remains unclear. Germline V gives CDR1 DFQATT, CDR2 SNEGSKA (reference sequence). The CDR3 consists of 20 residues. The V and J ends lost 2 bases and 2 bases respectively, with 28 bases between them. The CDR3 bases are TGCAGTGCTAGAAACCCCCTAGGCCCGAGAGGAGATTCGACCTACAATGAGCAGTTCTTC. It encodes CSARNPLGPRGDSTYNEQFF.

V usage is TRBV20-1 and J usage is TRBJ2-1, with D maybe TRBD2 (6 bases). Trimming stripped 7 bases from V and 0 bases from J, with 13 bases between. The CDR3 is made up of 14 amino acids. Germline CDR1 reads DFQATT; CDR2 reads SNEGSKA (reference sequence). In DNA, the CDR3 is TGCAGTGTCCTTGGACTAAGCTCCTACAATGAGCAGTTCTTC. This encodes CSVLGLSSYNEQFF.

This chain joins TRBV6-5 and TRBJ2-4; D perhaps matches TRBD1 (6 bases). CDR1 and CDR2 from the germline V gene are MNHEY and SVGAGI. Between the trimmed V and J ends, which lost 0 bases and 7 bases, there was a span of 13 bases. This CDR3 has 15 residues. CDR3: CASSYSKQGKNIQYF. The CDR3 nucleotides read TGTGCCAGCAGTTACTCGAAGCAGGGGAAGAACATTCAGTACTTC.

The V gene is TRBV3-1, the J gene TRBJ2-4; D is unresolved. Germline CDR1 and CDR2: LGHDT and YNNKEL (reference sequence). V dropped 4 bases and J dropped 0 bases, with 10 bases sitting between them. The CDR3 has 15 residues. DNA of the CDR3: TGTGCCAGCAGCCTACAGAGCCTAGCCAAAAACATTCAGTACTTC. Translating it yields CASSLQSLAKNIQYF.

This clonotype was recorded a few times. The chain recombines TRBV7-8 with TRBJ2-3, with 13 bases matching TRBD2. This CDR3 contains 16 residues. CDR1 SGHVS and CDR2 FQNEAQ come from the germline V gene. The junction had 8 bases not matched to a gene; V was cut back by 0 bases and J by 11 bases. The CDR3 DNA reads TGTGCCAGCAGCTTAGCGGGGGGACTAGCGGGGCGAAAGCAGTATTTT. Encoded protein: CASSLAGGLAGRKQYF. Based on the CDR3 plus reference TRBV7-8 and TRBJ2-3, the full variable domain is GAGVSQSPRYKVAKRGQDVALRCDPISGHVSLFWYQQALGQGPEFLTYFQNEAQLDKSGLPSDRFFAERPEGSVSTLKIQRTQQEDSAVYLCASSLAGGLAGRKQYFGPGTRLTVL.

CDR3 in DNA: TGCGCCAGCAGCCCTACGACAGGGAGATACAATGAGCAGTTCTTC. Protein sequence: CASSPTTGRYNEQFF. The V call is TRBV5-1, the J call TRBJ2-1; 7 nucleotides line up with TRBD1. Trimming removed 4 bases from V and 4 bases from J; junction bases left unmatched: 8. The CDR3 runs to 15 residues. Per the germline V gene, CDR1 is SGHRS and CDR2 is YFSETQ.

Remarks on this clonotype: An end of the junction differs from the germline gene, which may be a read error. The chain recombines TRBV3-1 with TRBJ2-7, with D possibly matching TRBD1 (5 bases). This CDR3 has 13 amino acids. Germline loops: CDR1 LGHDT, CDR2 YNNKEL (reference sequence). The CDR3 loop reads CASSDTGIYEHYF. DNA of the CDR3: TGTGCCAGCAGCGATACAGGAATCTACGAGCACTACTTC.

This clonotype was seen a few times. The V call is TRBV2, the J call TRBJ2-1, with 7 bases matching TRBD1. The CDR3 has 15 amino acids. With V trimmed by 8 bases and J by 6 bases, 13 bases remained unmatched. CDR1 is SNHLY and CDR2 is FYNNEI in the germline V gene. CDR3 in amino acids: CASGRQGPNTNEQFF. The CDR3, as DNA: TGTGCCAGCGGACGACAGGGACCCAACACCAATGAGCAGTTCTTC.

This clonotype was observed a few times. The rearrangement joins TRBV5-1 to TRBJ2-5; D is unresolved. Near its end, the DNA agrees better with TRBJ2-7, so the J call may be wrong. The CDR3 is 12 residues long. Germline assignment: CDR1 SGHRS and CDR2 YFSETQ. The CDR3 bases are TGCGCCAGCAAAGGAGATGATTACGAGCAGTACTTC. The encoded protein is CASKGDDYEQYF.